The T cell receptor (beta chain) described here comes from a study of vaccination and CD4 T cells after COVID-19. Cultured CD4+ T cell DNA underwent sequencing with the Oncomine TCR Beta short-read assay. Investigators obtained genomic DNA by extraction from cultured CD4+ T cells. TCRdb itself ran the PCR reads through MiXCR, one entry per CDR3 protein. The sample records around 10,000 distinct CDR3 sequences, around 58% being singletons. The treatment was: approximately 9-day PBMC culture with coronavirus spike peptide pools or control peptides (ViraFEST assay). Peptide-pool expansion of antigen-specific T cells preceded TCR sequencing in ViraFEST. This clonotype was detected only once. The antigen is undetermined. CDR1 and CDR2 (germline): SEHNR, FQNEAQ (reference sequence). CDR3 length equals 15 residues. The ends were cut back, 4 bases at V and 5 bases at J, with 17 bases in the middle.

This rearrangement joins TRBV7-9 to TRBJ2-5; D is perhaps TRBD2 (6 bases). Sequencing input: CD4+ T cells from blood, cultured in vitro. This clonotype was obtained from a human donor who had recovered from COVID-19. CDR3: CASSSGTLHGETQYF. CDR3 DNA sequence: TGTGCCAGCAGCTCCGGGACTCTACACGGGGAGACCCAGTACTTC.